The present T cell receptor (beta chain) was sequenced within a study of blood T cells in healthy people across ages. Findings and limits, study-wide: Because donor CMV status was unknown, expanded clonotype changes were possibly confounded.

At least ten counts were recorded for this clonotype. Its target is not known. The CDR3 covers 11 residues. V lost 3 bases, J lost 7 bases, and 7 bases lay in between. The germline V gene encodes CDR1 DFQATT and CDR2 SNEGSKA (reference sequence). Using a J-beta primer mix together with a sample-barcoded 5' primer, a second PCR was run for about 6 to 11 cycles. TCRdb passed the 5' RACE reads through MiXCR, listing each CDR3 protein once. The data hold 850,000 or so distinct CDR3 sequences, with under 35% observed a single time. Sequences were obtained from blood. The sequence derives from a woman of 80 years or more in good health. The V call is TRBV20-1, the J call TRBJ2-4; unclear D gene. The CDR3 spells CSASVGNIQYF. The CDR3 DNA is TGCAGTGCTAGTGTCGGGAACATTCAGTACTTC.